The 28 T cell receptor beta chains in this list originate from one sample, sequenced in a study of blood T cell repertoires in COVID-19. Repertoires were generated with immunoSEQ multiplex PCR, while TCRdb's copy carries only in-frame clones and drops some. Here the sample spans 250,000 to 300,000 clones, about 82% being singletons. Sequenced sample: peripheral blood. The receptors stem from a man aged 50 to 60 with active or convalescent COVID-19.

The V gene is TRBV4-1, the J gene TRBJ2-3, with unresolved D. Germline CDR1 MGHRA, CDR2 YSYEKL. V gave up 0 bases and J gave up 6 bases, with 4 bases separating them. The CDR3 loop spans 12 amino acids. The CDR3 DNA reads TGCGCCAGCAGCCAAGAGGGCGATACGCAGTATTTT. Its protein product is CASSQEGDTQYF.

The rearrangement joins TRBV5-4 to TRBJ2-3, with unresolved D. Trimming pared 0 bases from V and 2 bases from J, leaving 10 bases between. The CDR3 covers 15 residues. The germline V gene encodes CDR1 SGHNT and CDR2 YYREEE (reference sequence). CDR3 loop: CASSLGSEYTDTQYF. The CDR3 bases are TGTGCCAGCAGCTTGGGGTCAGAATACACAGATACGCAGTATTTT. The whole variable domain, remainder taken from reference TRBV5-4 and TRBJ2-3, is ETGVTQSPTHLIKTRGQQVTLRCSSQSGHNTVSWYQQALGQGPQFIFQYYREEENGRGNFPPRFSGLQFPNYSSELNVNALELDDSALYLCASSLGSEYTDTQYFGPGTRLTVL.

The V and J genes are TRBV18 and TRBJ1-5, with D hard to call. The V gene's germline CDR1 is KGHSH and CDR2 LQKENI. With 0 bases removed from V and 5 bases from J, the gap between germline ends came to 8 bases. CDR3 length: 14 amino acids. CDR3 amino acids: CASSPPGSYQPQHF. CDR3 coding DNA: TGTGCCAGCTCACCACCAGGGAGCTATCAGCCCCAGCATTTT.

The genes are TRBV10-3 and TRBJ2-7, with D unresolved. The germline V and J ends were trimmed by 7 bases and 2 bases, with 15 bases remaining between them. Germline V gives CDR1 ENHRY, CDR2 SYGVKD. The CDR3 contains 14 residues. The CDR3 reads CAIMNPGTAYEQYF. Here the CDR3 DNA reads TGTGCCATCATGAACCCCGGTACTGCCTACGAGCAGTACTTC.

J is TRBJ2-3 and V is TRBV19, with unresolved D. With 7 bases removed from V and 5 bases from J, the gap between germline ends came to 19 bases. The CDR3 totals 15 residues. CDR1 LNHDA and CDR2 SQIVND come from the germline V gene (reference sequence). CDR3 coding DNA: TGTGCCAGTAATGCCCAAATTTCAGGTGGAGATACGCAGTATTTT. Residues: CASNAQISGGDTQYF.

The CDR3 here is CASTLAGLARGQPQHF. CDR3 coding DNA: TGTGCCAGTACCCTCGCCGGGCTGGCGCGGGGTCAGCCCCAGCATTTT. The chain is built from TRBV19 and TRBJ1-5; D remains unclear. CDR3 size: 16 residues. Germline V CDR1 and CDR2: LNHDA, SQIVND (reference sequence). V was clipped by 7 bases and J by 6 bases, with 22 bases between them.

The chain employs TRBV30 and TRBJ1-2; possibly TRBD1 for D (6 bases). Per germline, CDR1 GTSNPN and CDR2 SVGIG (reference sequence). Deletions cut 0 bases from V and 2 bases from J, with 13 bases between. The length of the CDR3 is 15 residues. CDR3: CAWSVQWGRNYGYTF. CDR3 in DNA: TGTGCCTGGAGTGTACAGTGGGGGCGGAACTATGGCTACACCTTC.

The genes are TRBV28 and TRBJ1-3; D might be TRBD1 (6 bases). Deletions cut 7 bases from V and 8 bases from J, with 21 bases between. CDR1 is MDHEN and CDR2 is SYDVKM in the germline V gene. The CDR3 sequence is 15 residues long. CDR3 loop: CASTALQGKGYTIYF. CDR3 sequence (DNA): TGTGCCAGCACTGCCTTACAGGGCAAGGGATACACCATATATTTT.

The chain has TRBV24-1 and TRBJ2-7, with 10 bases fitting TRBD2. Germline V gene data show CDR1 as KGHDR and CDR2 as SFDVKD. J gave up 5 bases and V 4 bases, and 7 bases lay outside the gene matches. The CDR3 sequence is 15 residues long. The CDR3 DNA is TGTGCCACCAGTGAGCCGGGACTAGCGAGAAACGAGCAGTACTTC. The encoded protein is CATSEPGLARNEQYF.

This chain joins TRBV7-2 and TRBJ2-1, with 8 bases fitting TRBD1. CDR3 length equals 16 residues. With 6 bases clipped from V and 3 bases from J, the junction kept 10 bases outside the gene matches. From germline, CDR1 is SGHTA and CDR2 FQGNSA. CDR3 bases: TGTGCCAGCAGGGATCAGGGGGCTATCCACTACAATGAGCAGTTCTTC. This gives the protein CASRDQGAIHYNEQFF.

As DNA, the CDR3 is TGTGCCAGCAGCTTAGCTCGCGCCCCCAAGCAGCCCCAGCATTTT. Protein: CASSLARAPKQPQHF. The V gene is TRBV7-8, the J gene TRBJ1-5; no firm D call. The CDR3 has 15 residues. Germline-derived CDR1 and CDR2 are SGHVS and FQNEAQ. V was cut by 0 bases and J by 7 bases, with 13 bases left in between.

This clone was found once. The chain links TRBV5-4 to TRBJ2-1; possible D gene TRBD2, 6 bases. Trimming took off 3 bases at V and 8 bases at J, with 18 bases between the two ends. CDR3 length: 15 residues. The germline V gene encodes CDR1 SGHNT and CDR2 YYREEE (reference sequence). CDR3 protein: CASSSHKARGDEQFF. The DNA of the CDR3 is TGTGCCAGCAGCTCGCACAAAGCCCGCGGGGATGAGCAGTTCTTC.

This rearrangement joins TRBV5-1 to TRBJ1-1, with D unclear. CDR1 and CDR2 (germline): SGHRS, YFSETQ. The CDR3 length is 14 residues. V shed 7 bases and J shed 1 base, with 14 bases lying between them. CDR3 loop: CASLEGMGNTEAFF. As DNA, the CDR3 is TGCGCCAGCCTAGAAGGCATGGGGAACACTGAAGCTTTCTTT. Supplemented by reference TRBV5-1 and TRBJ1-1, the full variable domain reads KAGVTQTPRYLIKTRGQQVTLSCSPISGHRSVSWYQQTPGQGLQFLFEYFSETQRNKGNFPGRFSGRQFSNSRSEMNVSTLELGDSALYLCASLEGMGNTEAFFGQGTRLTVV.

The CDR3 here is CATSRDQDKVRSPLHF. In DNA, the CDR3 is TGTGCCACCAGCAGAGATCAGGACAAAGTCAGGTCACCCCTCCACTTT. The V and J genes are TRBV15 and TRBJ1-6; D is perhaps TRBD1 (5 bases). The germline gives CDR1 LNHNV, CDR2 YYDKDF (reference sequence). V dropped 0 bases and J dropped 10 bases, with 16 bases sitting between them. The CDR3 is made up of 16 amino acids.

V usage is TRBV7-2 and J usage is TRBJ2-7; 11 bases line up with TRBD1. The CDR3 runs to 15 residues. With V trimmed by 4 bases and J by 4 bases, 6 bases remained unmatched. Per the germline V gene, CDR1 is SGHTA and CDR2 is FQGNSA. In DNA, the CDR3 is TGTGCCAGCAGCTATGGGACAGGGGGACCTTACGAGCAGTACTTC. This codes for CASSYGTGGPYEQYF.

V and J are TRBV5-1 and TRBJ2-1; 8 bases map to TRBD2. Germline V gives CDR1 SGHRS, CDR2 YFSETQ. Trimming took 4 bases from V and 7 from J; bases not matched to a gene: 10. CDR3 size: 15 residues. For the CDR3, the DNA is TGCGCCAGCAGCCCTTCAGCGGGAGTGCCGAATGAGCAGTTCTTC. Amino acid sequence: CASSPSAGVPNEQFF.

The V gene is TRBV6-2 or TRBV6-3, the J gene TRBJ2-2; 9 bases line up with TRBD2. The CDR3 spans 17 residues. V gave up 3 bases and J gave up 6 bases; unmatched junction bases: 11. Germline V CDR1 and CDR2: MNHEY, SVGEGT. CDR3 amino acids: CASSYSGGRRGPGELFF. The CDR3 DNA reads as TGTGCCAGCAGTTATAGCGGGGGACGTAGAGGTCCCGGGGAGCTGTTTTTT.

The rearrangement joins TRBV27 to TRBJ1-4; D perhaps matches TRBD1 (6 bases). The CDR3 covers 13 residues. The ends were cut back, 5 bases at V and 4 bases at J, with 8 bases in the middle. Germline loops: CDR1 MNHEY, CDR2 SMNVEV (reference sequence). The CDR3 reads CASSGQYNEKLFF. The CDR3 bases are TGTGCCAGCAGTGGACAGTATAATGAAAAACTGTTTTTT.

The CDR3 loop is CASSEFSGTGNTIYF. As DNA, the CDR3 is TGTGCCAGCAGTGAATTCTCGGGGACTGGAAACACCATATATTTT. The gene calls are TRBV2 and TRBJ1-3; D is uncertain. Trimming removed 2 bases at V and 2 bases at J, with 10 bases between. This CDR3 contains 15 residues. CDR1 SNHLY and CDR2 FYNNEI come from the germline V gene.

The J gene is TRBJ2-7, the V gene TRBV11-2; 7 bases map to TRBD2. Per germline, CDR1 SGHAT and CDR2 FQNNGV. The CDR3 spans 15 residues. V trimming: 5 bases; J trimming: 1 base; junction bases outside the gene matches: 8. Written as DNA, the CDR3 is TGTGCCAGCAGCCCCTTAAGCGGGGCTTCCTACGAGCAGTACTTC. Translated, it gives CASSPLSGASYEQYF.

In regard to this clone: One end of the junction fails to match germline, which may point to a read error. The chain carries TRBV7-7 and TRBJ2-1; D is perhaps TRBD2 (6 bases). Germline V gene data show CDR1 as SSHAT and CDR2 as FNYEAQ (reference sequence). This CDR3 comprises 15 residues. The CDR3 reads CASSRDFSSYNEQFF. CDR3 sequence (DNA): TGTGCTAGCAGCCGGGACTTCAGCTCCTACAATGAGCAGTTCTTC.

This chain uses TRBV30 with TRBJ2-3; 9 nucleotides line up with TRBD1. Germline values: CDR1 GTSNPN, CDR2 SVGIG (reference sequence). Trimming cost V 6 bases and J 7 bases; bases outside gene matches: 8. The CDR3 has 13 residues. The CDR3 bases are TGTGCCTGCAAGACAGGGGGGGACTATACGCAGTATTTT. Residues: CACKTGGDYTQYF.

The chain links TRBV3-1 (or the pseudogene TRBV3-2) to TRBJ2-2, with TRBD2 matching 9 bases. Germline V CDR1 and CDR2: LGHDT, YNNKEL (reference sequence). The CDR3 runs 17 residues. J gave up 5 bases and V 1 base, and 8 bases lay outside the gene matches. For the CDR3, the DNA is TGTGCCAGCAGCCAAGGAGGTAGCGGGAGTAGTACCGGGGAGCTGTTTTTT. Translation gives CASSQGGSGSSTGELFF.

The chain employs TRBV5-6 and TRBJ2-3; 8 bases are a match to TRBD2. The CDR3 runs 15 residues. V lost 3 bases and J lost 5; bases outside the gene matches: 8. CDR1 and CDR2 (germline): SGHDT, YYEEEE. CDR3 amino acids: CASSSGAGVIDTQYF. The DNA for the CDR3 is TGTGCCAGCAGCTCCGGAGCGGGAGTGATAGATACGCAGTATTTT.

The chain links TRBV6-5 to TRBJ1-1; D remains ambiguous. CDR3 size: 13 residues. Germline CDR1 reads MNHEY; CDR2 reads SVGAGI. V was pared by 0 bases and J by 4 bases, with 6 bases between. Here the CDR3 reads CASSYSSVTEAFF. CDR3 in DNA: TGTGCCAGCAGTTACTCGAGCGTCACTGAAGCTTTCTTT.

This chain uses TRBV30 with TRBJ2-7; D perhaps matches TRBD2 (5 bases). Germline CDR1 and CDR2: GTSNPN and SVGIG (reference sequence). Trimming removed 4 bases at V and 2 bases at J, with 21 bases between. This CDR3 region has 16 residues. In DNA, the CDR3 is TGTGCCTGGAAGGTTCCCGACCGGGATCCGACCTACGAGCAGTACTTC. It yields the protein CAWKVPDRDPTYEQYF.

V usage is TRBV24-1 and J usage is TRBJ2-3, with D maybe TRBD2 (6 bases). The V end lost 4 bases, the J end lost 3 bases, and 13 bases lay between the germline ends. The CDR3 has 15 residues. Germline CDR1 and CDR2: KGHDR and SFDVKD. CDR3 protein: CATSEASGRTDTQYF. Written as DNA, the CDR3 is TGTGCCACCAGTGAAGCCTCCGGGAGAACAGATACGCAGTATTTT.

The rearrangement uses TRBV5-4 and TRBJ2-3; D unclear. The germline V gene has CDR1 SGHNT and CDR2 YYREEE (reference sequence). V dropped 1 base and J dropped 1 base, with 4 bases sitting between them. The CDR3 has 13 amino acids. Written as DNA, the CDR3 is TGTGCCAGCAGCTTGCCGGGCACAGATACGCAGTATTTT. Its translation is CASSLPGTDTQYF.